What follows are 12 T cell receptor beta chains derived from one specimen sequenced in a study of T cells in Graves' hyperthyroidism and ophthalmopathy (dated by TCRdb to about 2019). Receptors were amplified or captured by multiplex PCR. These reads were obtained on an Illumina HiSeq 2000. The TCR beta CDR3 regions were amplified from RNA transcripts. The TCR CDR3 was subjected to a first round of RT-PCR using the HTBI primer set and the Qiagen OneStep RT-PCR kit. TCRdb reprocessed the public reads (quality trimming at Q25 with fastp, clone calling with MiXCR) and kept in-frame beta chains. Rows merge per CDR3 protein into single entries with the most common DNA and genes. Present in this sample are approximately 250,000 distinct CDR3 sequences, around 25% of which were seen just once. The ten largest clones capture 30% to 40% of the sample. Sequenced: blood. These receptors all come from a woman aged 40 to 50 with Graves' ophthalmopathy.

This clonotype was counted many times. V usage is TRBV2 and J usage is TRBJ2-7; 11 bases are a match to TRBD2. Trimming at V came to 9 bases and at J to 4 bases, leaving 5 bases not matched to a gene. This CDR3 contains 13 residues. CDR1 and CDR2 (germline): SNHLY, FYNNEI. The CDR3 bases are TGTGCCAGAACCGGGACTAGCGGTTACGAGCAGTACTTC. Translating gives CARTGTSGYEQYF. Full variable domain (missing parts from reference TRBV2 and TRBJ2-7): EPEVTQTPSHQVTQMGQEVILRCVPISNHLYFYWYRQILGQKVEFLVSFYNNEISEKSEIFDDQFSVERPDGSNFTLKIRSTKLEDSAMYFCARTGTSGYEQYFGPGTRLTVT.

This clonotype was seen repeatedly, ten times or more. The chain uses TRBV28 and TRBJ2-7, with D possibly being TRBD2 (6 bases). CDR1 and CDR2 from the germline V gene are MDHEN and SYDVKM. This CDR3 region has 14 residues. V lost 6 bases to trimming and J lost 5 bases, with 17 bases between them. This chain's CDR3 is CASSRWRGFDEQYF. As DNA, the CDR3 is TGTGCCAGCAGCCGGTGGAGGGGTTTCGACGAGCAGTACTTC.

This clonotype was detected ten times or more. The chain links TRBV5-4 to TRBJ2-7, with 8 nucleotides matching TRBD2. The V gene end was trimmed by 0 bases and the J gene end by 0 bases; junction bases not matched to a gene: 5. Germline CDR1 and CDR2: SGHNT and YYREEE (reference sequence). This CDR3 region has 16 residues. The CDR3 coding sequence is TGTGCCAGCAGCTTGGGGACTAGCCGGGGCTCCTACGAGCAGTACTTC. This encodes CASSLGTSRGSYEQYF.

This clonotype was observed many times. The J gene is TRBJ1-6, the V gene TRBV24-1, with D possibly matching TRBD1 (6 bases). Looked up from germline, CDR1 is KGHDR and CDR2 is SFDVKD. CDR3 size: 15 residues. The germline V and J ends were trimmed by 3 bases and 5 bases, with 10 bases remaining between them. The CDR3 is CATSDARGNNSPLHF. CDR3 coding DNA: TGTGCCACCAGTGATGCGAGGGGGAATAATTCACCCCTCCACTTT.

This clonotype was recorded at least ten times. CDR3 in amino acids: CAISESKGETQYF. For the CDR3, the DNA is TGTGCCATCAGTGAGTCGAAGGGGGAGACCCAGTACTTC. The J gene is TRBJ2-5, the V gene TRBV10-3; D may be TRBD1 (5 bases). Between the trimmed V and J ends, which lost 0 bases and 5 bases, there was a span of 7 bases. CDR3 size: 13 residues. CDR1 and CDR2 (germline): ENHRY, SYGVKD.

Ten or more counts support this clonotype. The chain's CDR3 is CASSRLTSGRSTDTQYF. The CDR3 nucleotides are TGTGCCAGCAGCCGATTGACTAGCGGGAGGTCTACAGATACGCAGTATTTT. The rearrangement uses TRBV4-2 and TRBJ2-3; 13 nucleotides match TRBD2. Germline CDR1 is LGHNA and CDR2 is YNFKEQ. The CDR3 sequence is 17 residues long. The junction had 7 bases not matched to a gene; V was cut back by 4 bases and J by 3 bases.

The table lists this clonotype with many counts. The chain couples TRBV2 to TRBJ1-1; the D is unclear. V lost 8 bases and J lost 0, with 10 bases in between. The V gene's germline CDR1 is SNHLY and CDR2 FYNNEI. The CDR3 totals 13 residues. CDR3 in amino acids: CASGQEVNTEAFF. CDR3 bases: TGTGCCAGCGGTCAGGAAGTGAACACTGAAGCTTTCTTT.

This clonotype was detected ten times or more. V usage is TRBV11-3 and J usage is TRBJ2-5; a possible D gene is TRBD1 (5 bases). This CDR3 has 15 amino acids. CDR1 and CDR2 (germline): SGHNT, YENEEA. V was trimmed by 1 base and J by 3 bases, leaving 12 bases between them. The CDR3, as DNA: TGTGCCAGCAGCTTAGGGCAGGGTGAGGAAGAGACCCAGTACTTC. Its translation is CASSLGQGEEETQYF. The variable domain in full, completed from reference TRBV11-3 and TRBJ2-5, reads EAGVVQSPRYKIIEKKQPVAFWCNPISGHNTLYWYLQNLGQGPELLIRYENEEAVDDSQLPKDRFSAERLKGVDSTLKIQPAELGDSAVYLCASSLGQGEEETQYFGPGTRLLVL.

This clonotype was seen repeatedly, ten times or more. This rearrangement joins TRBV5-1 to TRBJ2-2, with D possibly TRBD2 on 6 matching bases. V lost 4 bases and J lost 6, with 16 bases in between. Germline CDR1 is SGHRS and CDR2 is YFSETQ. This CDR3 contains 15 residues. The CDR3 is CASSRVAERPGELFF. In DNA form, the CDR3 reads TGCGCCAGCAGCCGGGTAGCGGAGAGGCCCGGGGAGCTGTTTTTT.

V is TRBV12-3 or TRBV12-4 and J is TRBJ2-7, with 10 bases lining up with TRBD2. The CDR3 has 14 residues. V lost 6 bases to trimming and J lost 6 bases; unmatched junction nucleotides: 8. The CDR3 sequence is CASSYSGRASEQYF. The DNA of the CDR3 is TGTGCCAGCAGCTACAGCGGGAGGGCGTCCGAGCAGTACTTC.

This clonotype was detected ten times or more. The chain has TRBV7-2 and TRBJ2-7; unclear D gene. Germline loops: CDR1 SGHTA, CDR2 FQGNSA. Trimming shortened V by 3 bases and J by 1 base, and 13 bases separated the two germline ends. The CDR3 covers 15 residues. CDR3 region: CASSFQWVGSYEQYF. The CDR3 nucleotides are TGTGCCAGCAGCTTCCAGTGGGTAGGTTCCTACGAGCAGTACTTC.

This clonotype was counted at least ten times. The chain links TRBV27 to TRBJ1-1; D gene uncertain. Per germline, CDR1 MNHEY and CDR2 SMNVEV (reference sequence). The CDR3 length is 15 residues. Trimming took 3 bases from V and 1 from J, leaving 12 bases between them. The CDR3 is CASSFLDSRNTEAFF. CDR3 sequence (DNA): TGTGCCAGCAGTTTCCTGGACTCGCGGAACACTGAAGCTTTCTTT.